Listed below are T cell receptor beta chains from one sample, sequenced in a study of T-cell memory formation after mild COVID-19. TCRdb called the 5' RACE reads again in MiXCR, with one record for every CDR3 protein. Of about 350,000 distinct CDR3 sequences listed, under 30% are singletons. The sequenced material came from PBMCs or a T cell subset sorted from them (not recorded which). These receptors all stem from an adult woman who had mild COVID-19 (a few samples of this study predate the infection). Cell type and time point are not known. Both conserved end residues are part of each CDR3. The order of the fields is clone size, J gene, D gene, V gene, CDR3 protein, CDR3 DNA. A D gene is named only where the DNA matches it firmly. For some rows the clone size is stated as once, few or many, or as a class when expanded; others skip it.

size: few; J: TRBJ2-1; D: .; V: TRBV3-1; CDR3: CASSSLVGNEQFF; DNA: TGTGCCAGCAGCTCACTAGTAGGCAATGAGCAGTTCTTC
size: .; J: TRBJ2-2; D: TRBD1; V: TRBV4-1; CDR3: CASSESGQANTGELFF; DNA: TGCGCCAGCAGCGAGTCGGGACAGGCGAACACCGGGGAGCTGTTTTTT
size: once; J: TRBJ2-2; D: TRBD1; V: TRBV5-1; CDR3: CASSDRWHTGELFF; DNA: TGCGCCTCTTCGGACAGGTGGCACACCGGGGAGCTGTTTTTT
size: .; J: TRBJ2-5; D: TRBD1; V: TRBV9; CDR3: CASSGPQGRTQYF; DNA: TGTGCCAGCAGCGGACCACAGGGGAGGACCCAGTACTTC
size: few; J: TRBJ2-1; D: TRBD2; V: TRBV6-5; CDR3: CASSSEHNGLARGVF; DNA: TGTGCCAGCAGTTCCGAACATAATGGACTAGCCCGCGGGGTCTTC
size: .; J: TRBJ2-3; D: .; V: TRBV7-2; CDR3: CASILGRRDTQYF; DNA: TGTGCCAGCATCTTAGGTCGGCGGGATACGCAGTATTTT
size: few; J: TRBJ2-7; D: .; V: TRBV21-1; CDR3: CASSKVKTSPCEQYF; DNA: TGTGCCAGCAGCAAAGTTAAGACTAGCCCTTGCGAGCAGTACTTC
size: .; J: TRBJ2-3; D: TRBD2; V: TRBV6-2/TRBV6-3; CDR3: CASSDTVAGGPGDTQYF; DNA: TGTGCCAGCAGCGACACCGTAGCGGGAGGGCCAGGAGATACGCAGTATTTT
size: .; J: TRBJ2-7; D: TRBD1; V: TRBV7-9; CDR3: CASSWTGNYEQYF; DNA: TGTGCCAGCAGCTGGACAGGGAACTACGAGCAGTACTTC
size: few; J: TRBJ2-3; D: .; V: TRBV20-1; CDR3: CSARRGPAVDTQYF; DNA: TGCAGTGCTAGAAGGGGCCCCGCCGTAGATACGCAGTATTTT
size: .; J: TRBJ2-1; D: TRBD2; V: TRBV9; CDR3: CASSGGLGSYNEQFF; DNA: TGTGCCAGCAGCGGGGGACTAGGGTCCTACAATGAGCAGTTCTTC